This T cell receptor beta chain originates from a study of T cells after yellow fever vaccination. TCR cDNA was made by 5'RACE template switching, adding a universal primer site and UMIs. Using its own MiXCR run on the 5' RACE reads, TCRdb lists one record per CDR3 protein. The table includes more than 200,000 distinct CDR3 sequences, roughly 3.7% detected once. Study-level findings and limits: Repertoires sorted by FACS could include abundant clonotypes that are contaminants from the bulk population. Although most clonotypes did not, a small share appeared in both CD4 and CD8 compartments. The booster saw the reappearance of most primary-vaccination clones (roughly 96% CD4, roughly 87% CD8).

There are many counts of this clonotype. Its specificity is not known. The CDR3 totals 16 residues. Germline CDR1 reads DFQATT; CDR2 reads SNEGSKA (reference sequence). V lost 5 bases and J lost 3, with 20 bases in between. The source of this sequence is a man between 18 and 35 years old who received the YFV17D yellow fever vaccine. The chain uses TRBV20-1 and TRBJ1-5; the D gene is possibly TRBD1 (6 bases). Sequencing used PBMCs, obtained 15 days after the yellow fever booster vaccination. CDR3 nucleotide sequence: TGCAGTGCTCCCTATTGGGGGGGCCGGGACAATCAGCCCCAGCATTTT. Protein: CSAPYWGGRDNQPQHF.